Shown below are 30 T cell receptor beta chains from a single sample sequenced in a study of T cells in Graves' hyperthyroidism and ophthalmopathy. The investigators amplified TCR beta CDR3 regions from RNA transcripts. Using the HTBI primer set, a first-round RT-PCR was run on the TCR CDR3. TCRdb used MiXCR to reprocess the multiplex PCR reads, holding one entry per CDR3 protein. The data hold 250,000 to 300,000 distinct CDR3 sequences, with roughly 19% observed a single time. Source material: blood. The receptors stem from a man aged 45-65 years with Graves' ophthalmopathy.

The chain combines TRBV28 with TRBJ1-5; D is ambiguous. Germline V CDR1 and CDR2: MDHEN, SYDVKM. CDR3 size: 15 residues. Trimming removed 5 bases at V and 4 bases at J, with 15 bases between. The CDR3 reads CASSPTFGSNQPQHF. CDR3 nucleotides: TGTGCCAGCAGTCCAACCTTTGGATCTAATCAGCCCCAGCATTTT.

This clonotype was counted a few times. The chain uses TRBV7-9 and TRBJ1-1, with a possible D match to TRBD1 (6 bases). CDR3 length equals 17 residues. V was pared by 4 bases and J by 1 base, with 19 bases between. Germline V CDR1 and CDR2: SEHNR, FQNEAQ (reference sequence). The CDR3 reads CASSSSLQGTWNTEAFF. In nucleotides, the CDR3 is TGTGCCAGCAGCTCCTCGTTACAGGGAACTTGGAACACTGAAGCTTTCTTT.

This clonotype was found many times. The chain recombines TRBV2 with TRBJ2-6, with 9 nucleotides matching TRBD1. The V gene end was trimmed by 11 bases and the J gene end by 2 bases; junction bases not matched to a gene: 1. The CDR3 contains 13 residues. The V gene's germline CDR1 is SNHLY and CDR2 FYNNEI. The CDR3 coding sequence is TGTGCCGGACAGGGGACTGGGGCCAACGTCCTGACTTTC. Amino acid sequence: CAGQGTGANVLTF.

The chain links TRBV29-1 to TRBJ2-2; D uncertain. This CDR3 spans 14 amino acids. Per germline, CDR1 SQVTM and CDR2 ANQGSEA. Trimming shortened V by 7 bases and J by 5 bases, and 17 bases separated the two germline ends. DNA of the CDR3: TGCAGCGGTGGTGAGAGGCACGGAACCGGGGAGCTGTTTTTT. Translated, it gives CSGGERHGTGELFF.

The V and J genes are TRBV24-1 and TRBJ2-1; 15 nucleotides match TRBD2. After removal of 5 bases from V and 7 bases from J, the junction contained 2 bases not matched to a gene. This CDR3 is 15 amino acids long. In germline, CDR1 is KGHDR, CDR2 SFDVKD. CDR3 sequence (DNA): TGTGCCACCAGTGTCGGGACTAGCGGGAGGAATGAGCAGTTCTTC. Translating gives CATSVGTSGRNEQFF.

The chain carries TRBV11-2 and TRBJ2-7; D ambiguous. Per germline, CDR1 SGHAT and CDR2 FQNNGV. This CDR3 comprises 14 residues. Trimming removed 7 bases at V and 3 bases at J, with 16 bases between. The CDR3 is CASKSGLSVYEQYF. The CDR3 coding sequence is TGTGCCAGCAAATCGGGTCTAAGCGTCTACGAGCAGTACTTC.

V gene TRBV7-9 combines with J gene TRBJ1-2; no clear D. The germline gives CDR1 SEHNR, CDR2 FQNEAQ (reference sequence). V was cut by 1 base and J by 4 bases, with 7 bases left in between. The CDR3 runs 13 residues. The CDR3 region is CASSLDSRYGYTF. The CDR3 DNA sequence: TGTGCCAGCAGCTTAGACAGCCGCTATGGCTACACCTTC.

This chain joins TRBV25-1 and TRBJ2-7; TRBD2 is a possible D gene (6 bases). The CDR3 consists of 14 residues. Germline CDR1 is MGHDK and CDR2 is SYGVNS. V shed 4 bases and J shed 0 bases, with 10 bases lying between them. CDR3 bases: TGTGCCAGCAGTGGGGCGGGGTACTCCTACGAGCAGTACTTC. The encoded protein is CASSGAGYSYEQYF.

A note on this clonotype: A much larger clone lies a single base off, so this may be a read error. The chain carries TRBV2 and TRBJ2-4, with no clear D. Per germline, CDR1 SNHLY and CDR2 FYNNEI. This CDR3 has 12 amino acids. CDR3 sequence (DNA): TGTGCCCGCAGTGAACCAAGAAACATTCAGTACTTC. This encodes CARSEPRNIQYF.

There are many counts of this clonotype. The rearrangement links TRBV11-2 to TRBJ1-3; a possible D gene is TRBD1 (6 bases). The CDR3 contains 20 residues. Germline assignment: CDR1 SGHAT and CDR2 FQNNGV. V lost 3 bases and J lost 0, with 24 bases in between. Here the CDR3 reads CASSFRRQGMRTISGNTIYF. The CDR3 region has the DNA TGTGCCAGCAGCTTTCGTCGTCAGGGGATGAGGACGATCTCTGGAAACACCATATATTTT.

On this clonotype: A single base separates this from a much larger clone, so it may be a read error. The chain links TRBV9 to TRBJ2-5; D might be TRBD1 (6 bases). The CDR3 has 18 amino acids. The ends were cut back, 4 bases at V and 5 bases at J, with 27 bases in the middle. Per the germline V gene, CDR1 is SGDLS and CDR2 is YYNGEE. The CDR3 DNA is TGTGCCAGCAGCATAGCTCCCCAGGGGAGAGATGGTAAGGAGACCCAGTACTTC. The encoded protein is CASSIAPQGRDGKETQYF.

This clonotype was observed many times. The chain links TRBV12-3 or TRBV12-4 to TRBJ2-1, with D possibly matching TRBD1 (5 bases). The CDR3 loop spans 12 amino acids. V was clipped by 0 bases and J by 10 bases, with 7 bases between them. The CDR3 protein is CASSLAGHEQFF. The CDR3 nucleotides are TGTGCCAGCAGTTTAGCAGGACACGAGCAGTTCTTC.

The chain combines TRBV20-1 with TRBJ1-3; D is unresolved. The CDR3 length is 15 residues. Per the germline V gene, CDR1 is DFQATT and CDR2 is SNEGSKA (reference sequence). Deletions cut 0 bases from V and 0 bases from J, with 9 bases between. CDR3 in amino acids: CSARDQVRSGNTIYF. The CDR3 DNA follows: TGCAGTGCTAGAGACCAAGTACGCTCTGGAAACACCATATATTTT.

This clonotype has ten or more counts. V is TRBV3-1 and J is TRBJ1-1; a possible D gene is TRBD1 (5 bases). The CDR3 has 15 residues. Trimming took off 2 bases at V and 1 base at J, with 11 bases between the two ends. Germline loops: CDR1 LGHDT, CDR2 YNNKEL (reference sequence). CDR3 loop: CASSQSKGTNTEAFF. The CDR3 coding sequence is TGTGCCAGCAGCCAAAGTAAAGGGACGAACACTGAAGCTTTCTTT.

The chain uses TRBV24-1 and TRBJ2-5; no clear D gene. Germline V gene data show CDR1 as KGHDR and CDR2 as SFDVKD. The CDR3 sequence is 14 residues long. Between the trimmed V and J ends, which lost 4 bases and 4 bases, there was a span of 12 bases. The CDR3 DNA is TGTGCCACCAGTGACCCCAAGGGTAGAGAGACCCAGTACTTC. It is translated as CATSDPKGRETQYF.

The CDR3 protein is CASTARGTGNTEAFF. DNA of the CDR3: TGTGCCAGCACCGCGCGCGGGACAGGGAATACTGAAGCTTTCTTT. The V gene is TRBV2, the J gene TRBJ1-1; TRBD1 aligns across 9 bases. J lost 5 bases, V lost 7 bases, and 11 bases had no gene match. CDR3 length equals 15 residues. Germline V gene lookup returns CDR1 SNHLY and CDR2 FYNNEI.

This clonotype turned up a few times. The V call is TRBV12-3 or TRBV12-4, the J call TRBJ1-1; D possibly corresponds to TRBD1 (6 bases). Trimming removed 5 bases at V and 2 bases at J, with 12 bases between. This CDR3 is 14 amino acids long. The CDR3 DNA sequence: TGTGCCAGCAGTCTTCGACAGGTCAACACTGAAGCTTTCTTT. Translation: CASSLRQVNTEAFF.

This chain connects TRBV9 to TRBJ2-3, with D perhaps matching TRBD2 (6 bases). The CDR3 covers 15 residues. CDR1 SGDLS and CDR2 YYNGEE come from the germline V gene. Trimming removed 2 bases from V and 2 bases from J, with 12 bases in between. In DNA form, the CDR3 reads TGTGCCAGCAGCGTGGGTGGGGGGAACACAGATACGCAGTATTTT. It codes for CASSVGGGNTDTQYF. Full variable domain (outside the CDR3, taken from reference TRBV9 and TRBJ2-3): DSGVTQTPKHLITATGQRVTLRCSPRSGDLSVYWYQQSLDQGLQFLIQYYNGEERAKGNILERFSAQQFPDLHSELNLSSLELGDSALYFCASSVGGGNTDTQYFGPGTRLTVL.

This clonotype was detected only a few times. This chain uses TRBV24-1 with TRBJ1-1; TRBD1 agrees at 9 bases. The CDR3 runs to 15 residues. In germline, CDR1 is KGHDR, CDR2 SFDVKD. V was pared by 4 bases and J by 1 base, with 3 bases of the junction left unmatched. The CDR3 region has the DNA TGTGCCACCAGTGAGAGGGACAGGGAGAACACTGAAGCTTTCTTT. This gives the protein CATSERDRENTEAFF.

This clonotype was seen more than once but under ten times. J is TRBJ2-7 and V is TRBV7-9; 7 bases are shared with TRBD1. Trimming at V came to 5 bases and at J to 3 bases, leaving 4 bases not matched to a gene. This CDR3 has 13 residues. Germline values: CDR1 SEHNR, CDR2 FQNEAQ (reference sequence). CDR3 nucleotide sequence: TGTGCCAGCAGCGTTCGACAGGGCTACGAGCAGTACTTC. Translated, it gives CASSVRQGYEQYF.

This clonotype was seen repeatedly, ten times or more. CDR3 sequence: CASSYGDRTQYF. CDR3 bases: TGTGCCAGCAGTTACGGGGATCGGACGCAGTATTTT. V gene TRBV6-6 combines with J gene TRBJ2-3, with D hard to call. From germline, CDR1 is MNHNY and CDR2 SVGAGI (reference sequence). V lost 2 bases to trimming and J lost 9 bases, with 9 bases between them. The CDR3 contains 12 residues.

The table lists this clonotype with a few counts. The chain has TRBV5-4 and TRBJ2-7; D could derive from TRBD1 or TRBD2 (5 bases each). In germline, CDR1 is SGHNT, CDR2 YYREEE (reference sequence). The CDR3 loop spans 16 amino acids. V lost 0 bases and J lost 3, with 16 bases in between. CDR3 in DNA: TGTGCCAGCAGCTTGGGGGACCCCACCATTTTCTACGAGCAGTACTTC. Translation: CASSLGDPTIFYEQYF. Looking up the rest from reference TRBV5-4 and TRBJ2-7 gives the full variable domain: ETGVTQSPTHLIKTRGQQVTLRCSSQSGHNTVSWYQQALGQGPQFIFQYYREEENGRGNFPPRFSGLQFPNYSSELNVNALELDDSALYLCASSLGDPTIFYEQYFGPGTRLTVT.

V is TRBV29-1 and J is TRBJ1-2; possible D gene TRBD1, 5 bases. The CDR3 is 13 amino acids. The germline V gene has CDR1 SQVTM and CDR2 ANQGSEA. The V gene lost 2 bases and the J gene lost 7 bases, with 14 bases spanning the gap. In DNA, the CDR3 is TGCAGCGTTGAATTGGGCCGAGGGGTTGGCTACACCTTC. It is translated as CSVELGRGVGYTF.

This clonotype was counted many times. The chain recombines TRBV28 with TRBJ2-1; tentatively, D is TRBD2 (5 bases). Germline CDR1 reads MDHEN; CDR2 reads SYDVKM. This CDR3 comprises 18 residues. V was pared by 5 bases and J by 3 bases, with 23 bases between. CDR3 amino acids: CASSPLGVRATNYNEQFF. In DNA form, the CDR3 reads TGTGCCAGCAGTCCCCTTGGGGTGCGGGCGACGAACTACAATGAGCAGTTCTTC.

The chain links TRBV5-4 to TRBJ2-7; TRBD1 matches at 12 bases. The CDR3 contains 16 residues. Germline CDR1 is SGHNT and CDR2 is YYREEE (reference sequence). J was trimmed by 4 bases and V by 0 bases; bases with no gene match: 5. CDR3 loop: CASSLDGGQGAYEQYF. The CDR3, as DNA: TGTGCCAGCAGCTTGGATGGGGGACAGGGGGCGTACGAGCAGTACTTC.

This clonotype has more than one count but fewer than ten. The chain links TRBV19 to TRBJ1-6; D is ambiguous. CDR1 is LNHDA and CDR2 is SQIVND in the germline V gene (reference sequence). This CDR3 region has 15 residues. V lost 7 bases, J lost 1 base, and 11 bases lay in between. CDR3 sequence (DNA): TGTGCCAGTAACCAGGCCGGATCCTATAATTCACCCCTCCACTTT. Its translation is CASNQAGSYNSPLHF. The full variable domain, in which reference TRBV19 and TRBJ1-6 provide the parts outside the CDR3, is DGGITQSPKYLFRKEGQNVTLSCEQNLNHDAMYWYRQDPGQGLRLIYYSQIVNDFQKGDIAEGYSVSREKKESFPLTVTSAQKNPTAFYLCASNQAGSYNSPLHFGNGTRLTVT.

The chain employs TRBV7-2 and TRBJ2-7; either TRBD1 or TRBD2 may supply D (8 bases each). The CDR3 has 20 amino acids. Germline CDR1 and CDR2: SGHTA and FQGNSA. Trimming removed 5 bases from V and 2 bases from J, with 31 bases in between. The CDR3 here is CASSAPGQDLTSALTYEQYF. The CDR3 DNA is TGTGCCAGCAGCGCCCCGGGACAGGACTTGACTAGCGCTTTGACCTACGAGCAGTACTTC.

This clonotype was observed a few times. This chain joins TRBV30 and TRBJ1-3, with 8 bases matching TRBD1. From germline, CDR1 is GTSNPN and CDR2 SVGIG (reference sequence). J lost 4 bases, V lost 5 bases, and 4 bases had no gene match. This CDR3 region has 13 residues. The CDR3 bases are TGTGCCTGGGGCAGGGGGCTCGGAAACACCATATATTTT. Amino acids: CAWGRGLGNTIYF.

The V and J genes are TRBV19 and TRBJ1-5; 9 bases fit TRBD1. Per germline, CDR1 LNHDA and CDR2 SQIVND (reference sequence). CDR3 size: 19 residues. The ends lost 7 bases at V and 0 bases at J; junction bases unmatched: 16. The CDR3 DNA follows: TGTGCCAGTACTCCAGCCCGTCGACAGGGGGGTCATAGCAATCAGCCCCAGCATTTT. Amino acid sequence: CASTPARRQGGHSNQPQHF. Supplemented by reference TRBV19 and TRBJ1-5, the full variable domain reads DGGITQSPKYLFRKEGQNVTLSCEQNLNHDAMYWYRQDPGQGLRLIYYSQIVNDFQKGDIAEGYSVSREKKESFPLTVTSAQKNPTAFYLCASTPARRQGGHSNQPQHFGDGTRLSIL.

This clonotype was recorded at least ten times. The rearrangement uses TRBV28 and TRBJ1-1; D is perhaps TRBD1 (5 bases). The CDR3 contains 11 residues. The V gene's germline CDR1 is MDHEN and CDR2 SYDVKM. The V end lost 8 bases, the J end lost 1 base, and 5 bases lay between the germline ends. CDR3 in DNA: TGTGCCAGCCAGGGGAACACTGAAGCTTTCTTT. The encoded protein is CASQGNTEAFF.